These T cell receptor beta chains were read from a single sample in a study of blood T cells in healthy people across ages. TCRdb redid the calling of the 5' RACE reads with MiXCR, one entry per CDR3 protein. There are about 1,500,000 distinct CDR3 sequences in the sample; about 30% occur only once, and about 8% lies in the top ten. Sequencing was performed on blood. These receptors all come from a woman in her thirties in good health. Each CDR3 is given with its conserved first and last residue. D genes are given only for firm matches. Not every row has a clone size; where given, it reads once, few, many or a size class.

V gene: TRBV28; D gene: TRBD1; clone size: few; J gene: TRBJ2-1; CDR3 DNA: TGTGCCAGCAGTCCCCGGGACAGGTATTACAATGAGCAGTTCTTC; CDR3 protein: CASSPRDRYYNEQFF
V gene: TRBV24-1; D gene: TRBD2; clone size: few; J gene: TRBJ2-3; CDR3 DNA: TGTGCCACCAGTTCCCCCAAGCGGGACACAGATACGCAGTATTTT; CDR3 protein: CATSSPKRDTDTQYF
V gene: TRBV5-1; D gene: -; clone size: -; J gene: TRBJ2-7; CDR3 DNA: TGCGCCAGCAGCTTGGAACTCACCCGGGGCGAGCAGTACTTC; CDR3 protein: CASSLELTRGEQYF
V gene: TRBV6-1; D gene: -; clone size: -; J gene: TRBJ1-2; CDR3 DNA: TGTGCCAGCAGTGAGGGACGGCCTGGCTACACCTTC; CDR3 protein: CASSEGRPGYTF
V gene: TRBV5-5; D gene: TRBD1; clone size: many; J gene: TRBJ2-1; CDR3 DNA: TGTGCCAGCAGCTTGGGGGACAGGGGGCGTGGGGATGAGCAGTTCTTC; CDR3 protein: CASSLGDRGRGDEQFF
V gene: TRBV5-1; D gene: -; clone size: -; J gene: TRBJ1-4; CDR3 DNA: TGCGCCAGCAGCCCGAGGGTGGGGAGTAATGAAAAACTGTTTTTT; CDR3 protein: CASSPRVGSNEKLFF
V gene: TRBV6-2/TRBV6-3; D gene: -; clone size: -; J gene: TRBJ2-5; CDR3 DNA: TGTGCCAGCAGTTTCCGGCTGTGGGAGACCCAGTACTTC; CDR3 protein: CASSFRLWETQYF
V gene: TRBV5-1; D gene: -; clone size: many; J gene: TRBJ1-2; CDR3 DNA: TGCGCCAGCAGCCCCCGATGGGGGGGCGACTATGGCTACACCTTC; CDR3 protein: CASSPRWGGDYGYTF
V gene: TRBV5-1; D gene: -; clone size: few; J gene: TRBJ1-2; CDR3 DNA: TGCGCCAGCAGCTTGGTGGTATCAGCTAACTATGGCTACACCTTC; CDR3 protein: CASSLVVSANYGYTF
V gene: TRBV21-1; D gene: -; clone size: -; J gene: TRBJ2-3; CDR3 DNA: TGTGCCAGCAGCAAAGACGTCTTTACAGATACGCAGTATTTT; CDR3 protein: CASSKDVFTDTQYF
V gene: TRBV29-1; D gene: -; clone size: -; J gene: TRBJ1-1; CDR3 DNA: TGCAGCGTGGATATTTGGGGGGGCACAAACACTGAAGCTTTCTTT; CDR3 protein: CSVDIWGGTNTEAFF
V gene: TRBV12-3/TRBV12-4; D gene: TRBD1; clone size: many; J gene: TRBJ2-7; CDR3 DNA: TGTGCCAGCAGTTTAGGGGGGACAGGGGACGAGCAGTACTTC; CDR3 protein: CASSLGGTGDEQYF
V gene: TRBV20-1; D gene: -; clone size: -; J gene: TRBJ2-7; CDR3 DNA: TGCAGTGCTAGAGATCTGGGGGGCGCGGGTTTCGAGCAGTACTTC; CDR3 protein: CSARDLGGAGFEQYF
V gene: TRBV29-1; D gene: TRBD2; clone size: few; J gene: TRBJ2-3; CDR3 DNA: TGCAGCGCCGAGACAGCGGGGCGCACAGATACGCAGTATTTT; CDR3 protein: CSAETAGRTDTQYF
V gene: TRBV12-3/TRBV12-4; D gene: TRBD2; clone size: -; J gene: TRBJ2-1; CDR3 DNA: TGTGCCAGCAGTTTTACGGGAGGGCGGGCAAATGAGCAGTTCTTC; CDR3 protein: CASSFTGGRANEQFF
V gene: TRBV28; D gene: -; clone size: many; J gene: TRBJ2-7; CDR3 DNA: TGTGCCAGCAGTTTATCCGGGGAGTACGAGCAGTACTTC; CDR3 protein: CASSLSGEYEQYF
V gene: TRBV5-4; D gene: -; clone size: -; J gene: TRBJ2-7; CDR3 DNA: TGTGCCAGCAGCTTGGAACCTGGCGGGGGCCCCTATGAGCAGTACTTC; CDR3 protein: CASSLEPGGGPYEQYF
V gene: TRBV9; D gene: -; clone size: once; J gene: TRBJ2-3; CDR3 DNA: TGTGCCAGCAGCCAATATGGGACTGCAAGCACAGATACGCAGTATTTT; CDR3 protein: CASSQYGTASTDTQYF
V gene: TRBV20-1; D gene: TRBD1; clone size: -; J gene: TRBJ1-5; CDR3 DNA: TGCAGTGCTAGAGATCCCATGCAGGGGGAAGGTCAGCCCCAGCATTTT; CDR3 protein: CSARDPMQGEGQPQHF
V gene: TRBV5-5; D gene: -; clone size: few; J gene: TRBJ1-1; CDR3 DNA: TGTGCCAGCAGTCCCCATTTGAACACTGAAGCTTTCTTT; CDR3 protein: CASSPHLNTEAFF
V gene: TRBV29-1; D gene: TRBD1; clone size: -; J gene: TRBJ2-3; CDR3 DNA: TGCAGCGTTGCCCGGGACAGGGTTATGACAGATGCGCAGTATTTT; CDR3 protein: CSVARDRVMTDAQYF
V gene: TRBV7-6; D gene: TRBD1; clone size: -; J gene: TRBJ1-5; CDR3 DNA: TGTGCCGGCAGCTCAAGGGCCGGACAGGGAACGGGTCAGCCCCAGCATTTT; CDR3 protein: CAGSSRAGQGTGQPQHF
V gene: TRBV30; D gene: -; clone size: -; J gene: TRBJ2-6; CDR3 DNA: TGTGCCTGGAGTGTCGGGTCCAACGTCCTGACTTTC; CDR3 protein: CAWSVGSNVLTF
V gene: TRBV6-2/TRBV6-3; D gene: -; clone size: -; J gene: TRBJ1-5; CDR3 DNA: TGTGCCAGCAGTTCCTTACAGGGCCCCAATCAGCCCCAGCATTTT; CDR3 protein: CASSSLQGPNQPQHF
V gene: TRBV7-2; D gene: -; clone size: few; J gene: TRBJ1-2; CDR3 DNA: TGTGCCAGCAGCTTAGGTCCGGGCTATGACTACACCTTC; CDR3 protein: CASSLGPGYDYTF
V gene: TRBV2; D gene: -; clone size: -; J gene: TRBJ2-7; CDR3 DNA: TGTGCCAGCAGTGAAGCTCTCCAGGGATCCGAGCAGTACTTC; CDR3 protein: CASSEALQGSEQYF
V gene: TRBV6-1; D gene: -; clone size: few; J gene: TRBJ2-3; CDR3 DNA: TGTGCCAGCAGGGAGCTAGCGTTATCTAGCACAGATACGCAGTATTTT; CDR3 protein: CASRELALSSTDTQYF
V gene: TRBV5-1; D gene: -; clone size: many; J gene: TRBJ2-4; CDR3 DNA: TGCGCCAGCAGCTTGACCCAAAACATTCAGTACTTC; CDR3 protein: CASSLTQNIQYF
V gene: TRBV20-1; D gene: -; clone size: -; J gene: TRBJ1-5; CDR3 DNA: TGCAGTGCTCTAGGAGGTTACGGGCGGAATCAGCCCCAGCATTTT; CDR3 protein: CSALGGYGRNQPQHF
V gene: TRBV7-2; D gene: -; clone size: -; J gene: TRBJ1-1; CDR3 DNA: TGTGCCAGCCTCGAGGGAACACTGCTACTGAACACTGAAGCTTTCTTT; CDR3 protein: CASLEGTLLLNTEAFF
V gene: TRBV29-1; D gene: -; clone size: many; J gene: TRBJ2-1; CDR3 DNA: TGCAGCGTTGATTGGCCCCTAGCCGATGAGCAGTTCTTC; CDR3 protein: CSVDWPLADEQFF
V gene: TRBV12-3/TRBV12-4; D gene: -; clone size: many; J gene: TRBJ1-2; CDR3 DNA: TGTGCCAGCAGTCCTGCCCTCGGGACTCCCTATGGCTACACCTTC; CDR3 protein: CASSPALGTPYGYTF
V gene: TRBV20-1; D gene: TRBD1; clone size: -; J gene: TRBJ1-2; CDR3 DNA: TGCAGTGCTCCGACAGGGTCCGCTAACTATGGCTACACCTTC; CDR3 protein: CSAPTGSANYGYTF
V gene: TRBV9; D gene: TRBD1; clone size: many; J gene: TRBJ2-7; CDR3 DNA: TGTGCCAGCAGCGTAGGGACAGGGTTCCCCTACGAGCAGTACTTC; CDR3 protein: CASSVGTGFPYEQYF
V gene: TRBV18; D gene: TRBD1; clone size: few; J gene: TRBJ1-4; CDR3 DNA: TGTGCCAGCTCACCCCATACGATAGGACAGGGTGCAACTAATGAAAAACTGTTTTTT; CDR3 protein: CASSPHTIGQGATNEKLFF
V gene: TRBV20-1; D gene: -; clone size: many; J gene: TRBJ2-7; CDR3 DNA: TGCAGTGGAAGGATCCTCTACGAGCAGTACTTC; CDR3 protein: CSGRILYEQYF
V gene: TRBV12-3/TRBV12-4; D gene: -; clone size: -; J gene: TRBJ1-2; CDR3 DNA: TGTGCCAGCAGTTCTCAGGCCCTCTATGGCTACACCTTC; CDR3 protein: CASSSQALYGYTF
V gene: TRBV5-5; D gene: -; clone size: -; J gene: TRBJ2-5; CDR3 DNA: TGTGCCAGCAGCTTGCTTTCTAGGGAGACCCAGTACTTC; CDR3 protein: CASSLLSRETQYF
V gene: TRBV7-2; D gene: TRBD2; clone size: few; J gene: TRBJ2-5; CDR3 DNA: TGTGCCAGCAGCCAAGACACTAGCGGCCCCTCCAAGCAGTACTTC; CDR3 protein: CASSQDTSGPSKQYF
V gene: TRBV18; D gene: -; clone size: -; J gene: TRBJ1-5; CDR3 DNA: TGTGCCAGCTCACGTTACGGAGGCCCCAATCAGCCCCAGCATTTT; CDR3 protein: CASSRYGGPNQPQHF